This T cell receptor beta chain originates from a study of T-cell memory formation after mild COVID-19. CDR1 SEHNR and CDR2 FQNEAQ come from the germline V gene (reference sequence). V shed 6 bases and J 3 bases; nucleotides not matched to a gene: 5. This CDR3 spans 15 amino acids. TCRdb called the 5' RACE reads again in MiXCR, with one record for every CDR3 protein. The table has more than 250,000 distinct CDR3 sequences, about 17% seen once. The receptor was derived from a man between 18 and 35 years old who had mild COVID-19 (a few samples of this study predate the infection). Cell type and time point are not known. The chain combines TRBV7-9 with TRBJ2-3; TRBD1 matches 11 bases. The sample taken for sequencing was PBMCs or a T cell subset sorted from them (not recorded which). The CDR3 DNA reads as TGTGCCAGCAGGACCTGGGACAGGGGGACAGATACGCAGTATTTT. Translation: CASRTWDRGTDTQYF.